Below are 32 T cell receptor beta chains sequenced from a single sample in a study of vaccination effects on CD4 cells after COVID-19. Some clones are missing from TCRdb's copy, which holds only in-frame ones; the method was immunoSEQ multiplex PCR. Here the sample spans tens of thousands of clones, approximately 80% being singletons. Before sequencing took place, the ViraFEST assay used viral peptide pools to expand antigen-specific CD4+ T cells. Following a roughly 9-day culture, CD4+ T cells were purified. Their recognized antigens are unknown. The sequencing here drew on CD4+ T cells from PBMCs cultured with HCoV-229E spike peptides, taken before COVID-19 vaccination. The receptor set was obtained from a human donor who received a COVID-19 vaccine.

This chain uses TRBV18 with TRBJ1-4; TRBD1 might be the D (6 bases). V lost 4 bases to trimming and J lost 3 bases, with 12 bases between them. Germline CDR1 KGHSH, CDR2 LQKENI. This CDR3 has 15 residues. The CDR3: CASSRTTGANEKLFF. As DNA, the CDR3 is TGTGCCAGCTCACGCACGACAGGTGCTAATGAAAAACTGTTTTTT.

The chain recombines TRBV18 with TRBJ2-1; 14 bases line up with TRBD2. J was trimmed by 10 bases and V by 6 bases; bases with no gene match: 8. The CDR3 has 15 residues. Germline assignment: CDR1 KGHSH and CDR2 LQKENI. The DNA of the CDR3 is TGTGCCAGCTCCCTCGGACTAGCGGGGGGCAAGGAGCAGTTCTTC. The encoded protein is CASSLGLAGGKEQFF.

The gene calls are TRBV19 and TRBJ1-2; 11 nucleotides align to TRBD1. The CDR3 covers 14 residues. V gave up 7 bases and J gave up 4 bases; unmatched junction bases: 5. Germline V CDR1 and CDR2: LNHDA, SQIVND (reference sequence). This CDR3 reads CASTGQGGLYGYTF. As DNA, the CDR3 is TGTGCCAGTACGGGACAGGGGGGTCTCTATGGCTACACCTTC.

Written as DNA, the CDR3 is TGTGCCAGCAGTACCCCAGGGACTCCTCCACCCATTCAGTACTTC. Residues: CASSTPGTPPPIQYF. V gene TRBV28 combines with J gene TRBJ2-4; D is perhaps TRBD2 (6 bases). The CDR3 has 15 amino acids. The V and J ends lost 5 bases and 9 bases respectively, with 20 bases between them. Germline loops: CDR1 MDHEN, CDR2 SYDVKM.

The rearrangement links TRBV5-1 to TRBJ1-3, with D unresolved. The germline V gene has CDR1 SGHRS and CDR2 YFSETQ. The CDR3 has 14 amino acids. Trimming removed 4 bases at V and 4 bases at J, with 12 bases between. CDR3 sequence: CASSLTTTGNTIYF. The CDR3 DNA reads as TGCGCCAGCAGCCTTACTACAACCGGAAACACCATATATTTT.

The chain combines TRBV5-1 with TRBJ2-1; D is ambiguous. Trimming shortened V by 0 bases and J by 0 bases, and 7 bases separated the two germline ends. The CDR3 runs to 15 residues. CDR1 is SGHRS, CDR2 YFSETQ, per germline. CDR3 nucleotide sequence: TGCGCCAGCAGCTTGGATTTCAGCTCCTACAATGAGCAGTTCTTC. This gives the protein CASSLDFSSYNEQFF. Variable domain in full (rest from reference TRBV5-1 and TRBJ2-1): KAGVTQTPRYLIKTRGQQVTLSCSPISGHRSVSWYQQTPGQGLQFLFEYFSETQRNKGNFPGRFSGRQFSNSRSEMNVSTLELGDSALYLCASSLDFSSYNEQFFGPGTRLTVL.

For the CDR3, the DNA is TGTGCCAGCAGTTTATTGGGCAGGGGCGATCGCTATGGCTACACCTTC. Amino acid sequence: CASSLLGRGDRYGYTF. V usage is TRBV27 and J usage is TRBJ1-2, with D perhaps TRBD1 (6 bases). Germline CDR1 is MNHEY and CDR2 is SMNVEV (reference sequence). CDR3 size: 16 residues. Trimming took 1 base from V and 4 from J, leaving 16 bases between them.

This chain uses TRBV18 with TRBJ2-3; 8 positions agree with TRBD2. From germline, CDR1 is KGHSH and CDR2 LQKENI. The V and J ends lost 2 bases and 1 base, in that order; junction bases with no gene match: 5. The CDR3 runs to 16 residues. The CDR3 DNA reads as TGTGCCAGCTCACCAGGGGGAGCGGGGGGCACAGATACGCAGTATTTT. Translation gives CASSPGGAGGTDTQYF.

This chain links TRBV24-1 with TRBJ2-1; D possibly corresponds to TRBD2 (7 bases). CDR3 length: 14 amino acids. V lost 2 bases, J lost 8 bases, and 12 bases lay in between. Germline CDR1 reads KGHDR; CDR2 reads SFDVKD. The CDR3 here is CATSDYRGADEQFF. CDR3 DNA sequence: TGTGCCACCAGTGATTACCGGGGGGCTGATGAGCAGTTCTTC.

Details on this clone: At one of its ends the junction is not consistent with the germline gene, which may arise from a read error. This CDR3 is also generated by other DNA sequences in the sample. The CDR3 region has the DNA TGTGCCAGTAGTATAGAAGGCCAGAGGTCACCCCTCCATTTT. It codes for CASSIEGQRSPLHF. The V and J genes are TRBV19 and TRBJ1-6; no firm D call. This CDR3 has 14 residues. The germline V gene has CDR1 LNHDA and CDR2 SQIVND (reference sequence).

This chain joins TRBV3-1 (or the pseudogene TRBV3-2) and TRBJ2-1, with D perhaps TRBD1 or TRBD2 (7 bases each). Germline V gene lookup returns CDR1 LGHDT and CDR2 YNNKEL (reference sequence). The germline V and J ends were trimmed by 6 bases and 7 bases, with 16 bases remaining between them. This CDR3 has 14 amino acids. DNA of the CDR3: TGTGCCAGCAGTGGGGGAGGGGGCCCTAATGAGCAGTTCTTC. Residues: CASSGGGGPNEQFF.

This clone was seen only a few times. V is TRBV5-1 and J is TRBJ1-2; TRBD1 matches at 12 bases. With 4 bases clipped from V and 7 bases from J, the junction kept 8 bases outside the gene matches. Germline lookup yields CDR1 SGHRS and CDR2 YFSETQ. This CDR3 comprises 15 residues. CDR3 DNA sequence: TGCGCCAGCAGCGCCTGGGACAGGGGGCGAGGTGGCTACACCTTC. Its protein is CASSAWDRGRGGYTF. Based on the CDR3 plus reference TRBV5-1 and TRBJ1-2, the full variable domain is KAGVTQTPRYLIKTRGQQVTLSCSPISGHRSVSWYQQTPGQGLQFLFEYFSETQRNKGNFPGRFSGRQFSNSRSEMNVSTLELGDSALYLCASSAWDRGRGGYTFGSGTRLTVV.

The chain employs TRBV18 and TRBJ2-3; perhaps TRBD1 as D (5 bases). Trimming took off 1 base at V and 0 bases at J, with 14 bases between the two ends. The CDR3 contains 17 residues. Germline assignment: CDR1 KGHSH and CDR2 LQKENI. CDR3 sequence: CASSPRLMTASTDTQYF. DNA for the CDR3: TGTGCCAGCTCACCACGATTAATGACAGCTAGCACAGATACGCAGTATTTT.

This chain connects TRBV21-1 to TRBJ1-5; TRBD1, the table's D call, was not compared with the DNA. TRBV21-1 is a pseudogene segment. The CDR3 is 14 residues long. The chain's CDR3 is CARRVQRQGQPQHF. As DNA, the CDR3 is TGTGCCAGACGGGTACAGCGGCAGGGGCAGCCCCAGCATTTT.

This clone showed up just a few times. This same CDR3 is encoded by further DNA sequences in the sample. This chain connects TRBV18 to TRBJ1-1; D gene uncertain. V was clipped by 3 bases and J by 1 base, with 6 bases between them. There are 13 residues in the CDR3. The germline gives CDR1 KGHSH, CDR2 LQKENI. CDR3 in DNA: TGTGCCAGCTCACCGGGTCGGAACACTGAAGCTTTCTTT. It is translated as CASSPGRNTEAFF. The whole variable domain, remainder taken from reference TRBV18 and TRBJ1-1, is NAGVMQNPRHLVRRRGQEARLRCSPMKGHSHVYWYRQLPEEGLKFMVYLQKENIIDESGMPKERFSAEFPKEGPSILRIQQVVRGDSAAYFCASSPGRNTEAFFGQGTRLTVV.

J is TRBJ1-1 and V is TRBV3-1 (or the pseudogene TRBV3-2), with a weak D call TRBD1 (6 bases). The V end lost 1 base, the J end lost 5 bases, and 14 bases lay between the germline ends. This CDR3 is built from 15 residues. CDR1 and CDR2 from the germline V gene are LGHDT and YNNKEL (reference sequence). The CDR3 DNA follows: TGTGCCAGCAGCCAAGGTCAATTTAGGGGGACTGAAGCTTTCTTT. Amino acid sequence: CASSQGQFRGTEAFF.

This sequence joins TRBV6-2 or TRBV6-3 and TRBJ1-6; D may be TRBD1 (6 bases). Looked up from germline, CDR1 is MNHEY and CDR2 is SVGEGT. Trimming stripped 3 bases from V and 1 base from J, with 10 bases between. The CDR3 loop spans 16 amino acids. The CDR3 DNA reads as TGTGCCAGCAGTTATTCGCAGGGGTCCTATAATTCACCCCTCCACTTT. Amino acids: CASSYSQGSYNSPLHF.

V is TRBV10-3 and J is TRBJ2-1; D call uncertain. The CDR3 covers 16 residues. Trimming cost V 3 bases and J 0 bases, with 12 bases left between them. Germline V CDR1 and CDR2: ENHRY, SYGVKD. Here the CDR3 DNA reads TGTGCCATCAGTGATTCGAGCCATTTCTCCTACAATGAGCAGTTCTTC. It encodes CAISDSSHFSYNEQFF.

There are a few counts of this clone. This chain joins TRBV11-1 and TRBJ2-1; no clear D. CDR1 is SGHAT and CDR2 is FQDESV in the germline V gene (reference sequence). The length of the CDR3 is 14 residues. The V end was cut by 3 bases, the J end by 9 bases, with 15 bases between. CDR3 nucleotide sequence: TGTGCCAGCAGCTTGGCTCCGGGTGAACGTGAGCAGTTCTTC. It encodes CASSLAPGEREQFF. Filled out from reference TRBV11-1 and TRBJ2-1, the complete variable domain reads EAEVAQSPRYKITEKSQAVAFWCDPISGHATLYWYRQILGQGPELLVQFQDESVVDDSQLPKDRFSAERLKGVDSTLKIQPAELGDSAMYLCASSLAPGEREQFFGPGTRLTVL.

V is TRBV7-9 and J is TRBJ2-7; a possible D gene is TRBD1 (6 bases). The CDR3 spans 12 residues. The germline V gene encodes CDR1 SEHNR and CDR2 FQNEAQ (reference sequence). V was shortened by 5 bases and J by 5 bases, with 10 bases between the two germline ends. Here the CDR3 reads CASSQQGNEQYV. The CDR3, as DNA: TGTGCCAGCAGCCAACAGGGCAACGAGCAGTACGTC.

The J gene is TRBJ1-1, the V gene TRBV5-1; no clear D. The CDR3 is made up of 13 amino acids. The germline gives CDR1 SGHRS, CDR2 YFSETQ. V was shortened by 0 bases and J by 6 bases, with 9 bases between the two germline ends. CDR3 DNA: TGCGCCAGCAGCTTGGGGGCGATCGCTGAAGCTTTCTTT. Amino acids: CASSLGAIAEAFF.

The chain couples TRBV5-6 to TRBJ2-5; weak D call: TRBD2 (5 bases). Between the trimmed V and J ends, which lost 4 bases and 1 base, there was a span of 14 bases. The CDR3 is 15 amino acids. Germline-derived CDR1 and CDR2 are SGHDT and YYEEEE. The CDR3 loop is CASSPMRTSQETQYF. In DNA form, the CDR3 reads TGTGCCAGCAGCCCTATGAGGACTTCCCAAGAGACCCAGTACTTC.

This clone has more than one count but fewer than ten. This rearrangement joins TRBV7-9 to TRBJ1-6; the match to TRBD1 covers 10 bases. Germline V gives CDR1 SEHNR, CDR2 FQNEAQ (reference sequence). V lost 5 bases and J lost 7; bases outside the gene matches: 2. The CDR3 runs 14 residues. The CDR3 sequence: CASSLDRGNSPLHF. The CDR3 DNA is TGTGCCAGCAGCCTGGACAGGGGGAATTCACCCCTCCACTTT. Together with reference TRBV7-9 and TRBJ1-6, the CDR3 gives the full variable domain: DTGVSQNPRHKITKRGQNVTFRCDPISEHNRLYWYRQTLGQGPEFLTYFQNEAQLEKSRLLSDRFSAERPKGSFSTLEIQRTEQGDSAMYLCASSLDRGNSPLHFGNGTRLTVT.

The chain combines TRBV6-4 with TRBJ2-4; 10 bases are a match to TRBD1. Per germline, CDR1 MRHNA and CDR2 SNTAGT. The J segment lost 8 bases and the V segment lost 5 bases, leaving 9 bases of the junction unmatched. CDR3 length: 15 amino acids. CDR3 nucleotide sequence: TGTGCCAGCAGTAAGAAAGGGACAGGGGATGACATTCAGTACTTC. Protein: CASSKKGTGDDIQYF.

The rearrangement uses TRBV5-1 and TRBJ1-2; 7 bases agree with TRBD1. The CDR3 contains 15 residues. Per the germline V gene, CDR1 is SGHRS and CDR2 is YFSETQ. V lost 0 bases and J lost 8; bases outside the gene matches: 10. CDR3 nucleotides: TGCGCCAGCAGCTTGGATAGGGGGCAAGGAGCCGGCTACACCTTC. Residues: CASSLDRGQGAGYTF.

This chain joins TRBV5-6 and TRBJ1-1, with D hard to call. The V end lost 1 base, the J end lost 5 bases, and 15 bases lay between the germline ends. The CDR3 contains 15 residues. Looked up from germline, CDR1 is SGHDT and CDR2 is YYEEEE. The CDR3 DNA is TGTGCCAGCAGCTTGATACGCGGGTATTGGACTGAAGCTTTCTTT. Amino acid sequence: CASSLIRGYWTEAFF.

The CDR3 reads CASPSLTGGEVQTEAFF. In nucleotides, the CDR3 is TGTGCCAGCCCTTCCCTGACAGGGGGCGAGGTTCAGACTGAAGCTTTCTTT. This chain connects TRBV28 to TRBJ1-1; TRBD1 agrees at 10 bases. Germline CDR1 MDHEN, CDR2 SYDVKM. There are 17 residues in the CDR3. Trimming removed 8 bases from V and 5 bases from J; junction bases left unmatched: 17.

The gene calls are TRBV30 and TRBJ1-3; TRBD1 might be the D (6 bases). V lost 2 bases to trimming and J lost 2 bases, with 16 bases between them. Germline V gene sequence: CDR1 GTSNPN, CDR2 SVGIG (reference sequence). This CDR3 has 16 residues. The CDR3 is CAWSRPGGRPGNTIYF. The DNA of the CDR3 is TGTGCCTGGAGTCGGCCGGGGGGCCGACCTGGAAACACCATATATTTT.

The chain joins TRBV6-6 to TRBJ2-7; 7 bases align to TRBD1. CDR3 size: 12 residues. Germline CDR1 is MNHNY and CDR2 is SVGAGI (reference sequence). The trim removed 6 bases at V and 4 bases at J, leaving 3 bases unmatched. The CDR3 sequence: CASSSQGYEQYV. Here the CDR3 DNA reads TGTGCCAGCAGCTCACAGGGGTACGAGCAGTACGTC.

Here the CDR3 reads CASSLTLAGGNLYNEQFF. CDR3 nucleotides: TGCGCCAGCAGTTTGACACTAGCGGGGGGTAACCTATACAATGAGCAGTTCTTC. The rearrangement uses TRBV5-1 and TRBJ2-1, with TRBD2 identical over 12 bases. Per germline, CDR1 SGHRS and CDR2 YFSETQ. The CDR3 has 18 residues. With 5 bases clipped from V and 4 bases from J, the junction kept 13 bases outside the gene matches. The variable domain in full, with the rest retrieved from reference TRBV5-1 and TRBJ2-1, is KAGVTQTPRYLIKTRGQQVTLSCSPISGHRSVSWYQQTPGQGLQFLFEYFSETQRNKGNFPGRFSGRQFSNSRSEMNVSTLELGDSALYLCASSLTLAGGNLYNEQFFGPGTRLTVL.

This chain connects TRBV3-1 (or the pseudogene TRBV3-2) to TRBJ2-3; TRBD2 aligns across 7 bases. Per the germline V gene, CDR1 is LGHDT and CDR2 is YNNKEL (reference sequence). The V gene end was trimmed by 11 bases and the J gene end by 0 bases; junction bases not matched to a gene: 5. The CDR3 length is 13 residues. As DNA, the CDR3 is TGTGCCGTTCGACTAGCTAGCACAGATACGCAGTATTTT. Translating it yields CAVRLASTDTQYF.

V usage is TRBV5-1 and J usage is TRBJ2-5; D perhaps matches TRBD2 (6 bases). Germline V gene lookup returns CDR1 SGHRS and CDR2 YFSETQ. CDR3 length: 14 residues. V lost 8 bases to trimming and J lost 2 bases, with 16 bases between them. DNA of the CDR3: TGCGCCAGTGGAGGGGTGGCAGGGCAAGAGACCCAGTACTTC. Amino acid sequence: CASGGVAGQETQYF.